The source of this T cell receptor (beta chain) is a study of blood T cell repertoires in COVID-19. Across the study: Sources were T cells, B-cell-depleted T cells, or PBMCs; the material itself was cDNA or gDNA.

In the original analysis: Counts of nucleated cells, estimated from reference gene primer amplification, were obtained. Data came from immunoSEQ multiplex PCR; TCRdb stores just in-frame clones and leaves some out. The V and J calls and the clone size are those of that table, but D and trimming were determined from the DNA. The sample has about 270,000 clones, about 86% seen once. Germline CDR1 is SEHNR and CDR2 is FQNEAQ (reference sequence). The CDR3 covers 13 residues. V lost 4 bases, J lost 5 bases, and 9 bases lay in between. Material: peripheral blood. V gene TRBV7-9 combines with J gene TRBJ1-5, with D unresolved. The sequence was obtained from a woman aged 70-85 years with COVID-19, enrolled during active disease. The CDR3 here is CASSSGRDQPQHF. The CDR3 DNA reads as TGTGCCAGCAGCTCGGGGAGGGATCAGCCCCAGCATTTT.